This is a list of T cell receptor beta chains from one sample in a study of T cells in Graves' hyperthyroidism and ophthalmopathy. TCRdb called the multiplex PCR reads again in MiXCR, with one record for every CDR3 protein. The data show roughly 510,000 distinct CDR3 sequences, under 25% seen once. Material for sequencing was blood. Receptors were obtained from a man younger than 35 with Graves' hyperthyroidism. Each CDR3 is given with its conserved first and last residue. D genes are given only for firm matches. Not every row has a clone size; where given, it reads once, few, many or a size class.

j_call clone_size d_call v_call cdr3_nt cdr3_aa
TRBJ2-5 . TRBD2 TRBV6-1 TGTGCCAGTTGCAATTTCCAACGTTGGCTAGCGGGCGAGACCCAGTACTTC CASCNFQRWLAGETQYF
TRBJ2-7 . . TRBV24-1 TGTGCCACTAGGGATACAGGGTCGGGCGAGCAGTACTTC CATRDTGSGEQYF
TRBJ2-7 many . TRBV7-9 TGTGCCAGCAGCTTAGCACAGGAGGCGTACGAGCAGTACTTC CASSLAQEAYEQYF
TRBJ2-5 . . TRBV28 TGTGCCAGCAGTTTATCAGAAGCAATTGAGACCCAGTACTTC CASSLSEAIETQYF
TRBJ1-2 . TRBD1 TRBV5-1 TGCGCCAGCAGTCGGGACAGCCGCCAAGCTAACTATGGCTACACCTTC CASSRDSRQANYGYTF
TRBJ1-1 few . TRBV30 TGTGCCGGAACAGCAGAAGGAGGAACTGAAGCTTTCTTT CAGTAEGGTEAFF
TRBJ1-5 many TRBD1 TRBV12-3/TRBV12-4 TGTGCCAGCAGCCCCGACAGGGTATGGAATCAGCCCCAGCATTTT CASSPDRVWNQPQHF
TRBJ2-2 . . TRBV9 TGTGCCAGCAGCGTAGCGGGAGTGGCGTACACCGGGGAGCTGTTTTTT CASSVAGVAYTGELFF
TRBJ1-2 . . TRBV29-1 TGCAGCGTTGATATTATGGGCATCTATGGCTACACCTTC CSVDIMGIYGYTF
TRBJ1-5 many . TRBV15 TGTGCCACCAGCAGAGAGGGTGGGTGGCCCCAGCATTTT CATSREGGWPQHF
TRBJ1-1 . . TRBV9 TGTGCCAGCAGTGATGACAGTTTTAACACTGAAGCTTTCTTT CASSDDSFNTEAFF
TRBJ2-5 . TRBD2 TRBV6-1 TGTGCCAGCAGTGCGGCTAGCGGGAGTTCAGAGACCCAGTACTTC CASSAASGSSETQYF
TRBJ1-1 many . TRBV30 TGTGCCTTCAAAGCGCCCGACGGCACTGAAGCTTTCTTT CAFKAPDGTEAFF
TRBJ2-2 many TRBD1 TRBV6-1 TGTGCCAGCAGTAGACGGACAGGGGGCTCCGGGGAGCTGTTTTTT CASSRRTGGSGELFF
TRBJ2-2 . . TRBV28 TGTGCCAGCAGTTCCTCAGGACCGCACACCGGGGAGCTGTTTTTT CASSSSGPHTGELFF
TRBJ1-5 once TRBD1 TRBV19 TGTGCCAGTAGTCTCCGGGACAGGGTCAATCAGCCCCAGCATTTT CASSLRDRVNQPQHF
TRBJ2-7 few . TRBV28 TGTGCCAGCAGTCCAGGGGTGGCCGAGCAGTACTTC CASSPGVAEQYF
TRBJ1-1 many . TRBV10-3 TGTGCCATCAGTGAGGTGGCCGGGGTCGGGATGAACACTGAAGCTTTCTTT CAISEVAGVGMNTEAFF
TRBJ2-7 many . TRBV15 TGTGCCACCAGCAGAGCCTCGAGAGGTTCTGGATACGAGCAGTACTTC CATSRASRGSGYEQYF
TRBJ2-7 many . TRBV2 TGTGCCAGCACACCACAGGGTGGGTACGAGCAGTACTTC CASTPQGGYEQYF
TRBJ1-5 many TRBD1 TRBV30 TGTGCCTGGAGTGCAGGGACAGGTAATCAGCCCCAGCATTTT CAWSAGTGNQPQHF
TRBJ1-5 many . TRBV15 TGTGCCACCAGCAGAGCGAGGGAGCGTCAGCCCCAGCATTTT CATSRARERQPQHF
TRBJ2-3 . TRBD2 TRBV6-2/TRBV6-3 TGTGCCAGCAGTACCTCGACTAGCGGGGGGAGCAAAGAGGGCACAGATACGCAGTATTTT CASSTSTSGGSKEGTDTQYF
TRBJ1-1 many . TRBV12-5 TGTGCTAGTGGTTTGTCTGGGCTGAACACTGAAGCTTTCTTT CASGLSGLNTEAFF
TRBJ2-7 . . TRBV28 TGTGCCAGCAACTCTAGGTGGGAGCAGTACTTC CASNSRWEQYF
TRBJ1-1 . . TRBV11-1 TGTGCCAGCAGCTTAGGACCCCTAGGAGGGCCCGCTGGTGCTTTCTTT CASSLGPLGGPAGAFF
TRBJ1-5 many . TRBV28 TGTGCCAGCAGCCCCGGAGGACAGCCCCAGCATTTT CASSPGGQPQHF
TRBJ2-7 few TRBD2 TRBV3-1 TGTGCCAGCAGCCGCCTGAATAGCGGGTACGACGAGCAGTACTTC CASSRLNSGYDEQYF
TRBJ1-6 many . TRBV12-3/TRBV12-4 TGTGCCAGCAGTTTAGGGGCGGTCCATTCACCCCTCCACTTT CASSLGAVHSPLHF
TRBJ1-2 many . TRBV29-1 TGCAGCGTTGTGCAGGGGACCTCTAACTATGGCTACACCTTC CSVVQGTSNYGYTF
TRBJ2-7 many . TRBV27 TGTGCCAGCAGTTTATCGGCCCGGCCCCTAACCTACGAGCAGTACTTC CASSLSARPLTYEQYF
TRBJ2-5 many . TRBV3-1 TGTGCCAGCAGCCAACCCGCGGCGTTGTCAGAGACCCAGTACTTC CASSQPAALSETQYF
TRBJ2-2 many . TRBV5-1 TGCGCCAGCAGCTGGGGTATAGCGAACACCGGGGAGCTGTTTTTT CASSWGIANTGELFF
TRBJ2-7 . . TRBV11-2 TGTGCCAGCAGCTCAAGTAATGGCGCTAACTACGAGCAGTACTTC CASSSSNGANYEQYF
TRBJ1-2 many . TRBV11-3 TGTGCCAGCAGCTTAAGGGCGGACTTAGGCTACACCTTC CASSLRADLGYTF
TRBJ2-7 many . TRBV7-6 TGTGCCAGCAGCCCGTGGACCGCGAGGGCCTACGAGCAGTACTTC CASSPWTARAYEQYF
TRBJ2-7 many . TRBV30 TGTGCCTGGAGTGTACAGGCAGGGAACGAGCAGTACTTC CAWSVQAGNEQYF
TRBJ1-3 many . TRBV6-2/TRBV6-3 TGTGCCAGCAGAATCGGACAGCCTACTGGAAACACCATATATTTT CASRIGQPTGNTIYF
TRBJ1-5 many . TRBV12-5 TGTGCTAGTGGTTCGAAAAATCAGCCCCAGCATTTT CASGSKNQPQHF
TRBJ2-7 few . TRBV19 TGTGCCAGTAGTGGCCCCGGGACCACCTACGAGCAGTACTTC CASSGPGTTYEQYF
TRBJ1-2 many . TRBV28 TGTGCCAGCAGTTTCGGAACTACCAACTATGGCTACACCTTC CASSFGTTNYGYTF
TRBJ1-5 few TRBD1 TRBV4-1 TGCGCCAGCAGCCCCCAAGGGATAGGGGGCCCTCAGCCCCAGCATTTT CASSPQGIGGPQPQHF
TRBJ2-5 few . TRBV12-3/TRBV12-4 TGTGCCAGCACTAATGGGGCCCCAGAGACCCAGTACTTC CASTNGAPETQYF
TRBJ1-1 few . TRBV7-2 TGTGCCAGCAGCCGGAAGGGGCAGGATGAAGCTTTCTTT CASSRKGQDEAFF
TRBJ1-5 many . TRBV30 TGTGCCTGGAGCCAGGAGGGCCTCAATCAGCCCCAGCATTTT CAWSQEGLNQPQHF
TRBJ2-7 . . TRBV7-8 TGTGCCAGCAGCCGCAATCGCGACAGTGTCTACGAGCAGTACTTC CASSRNRDSVYEQYF
TRBJ1-5 many . TRBV28 TGTGCCAGCAGTTTATGGGGCGGTCAGCCCCAGCATTTT CASSLWGGQPQHF
TRBJ2-7 many . TRBV20-1 TGCAGTGCTAAGAGGACAGCCTACGAGCAGTACTTC CSAKRTAYEQYF
TRBJ1-2 . TRBD1 TRBV28 TGTGCCAGCACCAGGGGGTCTGTCTATGGCTACACCTTC CASTRGSVYGYTF
TRBJ2-7 . . TRBV29-1 TGCAGCGTTGTCCCCGACGACCTCTACGAGCAGTACTTC CSVVPDDLYEQYF
TRBJ1-5 many . TRBV6-1 TGTGCCAGCAGGTCGCAGGATCAGCCCCAGCATTTT CASRSQDQPQHF
TRBJ1-5 . TRBD1 TRBV6-1 TGTGCCAGCAGGAGGGGGCTCGGGCAGCCCCAGCATTTT CASRRGLGQPQHF
TRBJ1-2 few . TRBV6-2/TRBV6-3 TGTGCCAGCAGCGAGACCCCACGGATTGATAGCTACACCTTC CASSETPRIDSYTF
TRBJ2-7 many . TRBV11-2 TGTGCCAGCAGTTTTCGGACCAGGGACGAGCAGTACTTC CASSFRTRDEQYF
TRBJ1-1 . . TRBV12-3/TRBV12-4 TGTGCCAGCGGCCAGTTGGGGGCTGGCACTGAAGCTTTCTTT CASGQLGAGTEAFF
TRBJ1-2 many . TRBV6-1 TGTGCCAGCAGTGAATGGGACGGCTACACCTTC CASSEWDGYTF
TRBJ2-7 many . TRBV28 TGTGCCAGCACCTTGGGAACCACCAGCATCTACGAGCAGTACTTC CASTLGTTSIYEQYF
TRBJ2-7 few TRBD2 TRBV28 TGTGCCAGCAGAGGGTGGACTAGCGGCTCCTACGAGCAGTACTTC CASRGWTSGSYEQYF
TRBJ1-3 few . TRBV5-1 TGCGCCAGCAGCGCCGGGCACAACTCTGGAAACACCATATATTTT CASSAGHNSGNTIYF